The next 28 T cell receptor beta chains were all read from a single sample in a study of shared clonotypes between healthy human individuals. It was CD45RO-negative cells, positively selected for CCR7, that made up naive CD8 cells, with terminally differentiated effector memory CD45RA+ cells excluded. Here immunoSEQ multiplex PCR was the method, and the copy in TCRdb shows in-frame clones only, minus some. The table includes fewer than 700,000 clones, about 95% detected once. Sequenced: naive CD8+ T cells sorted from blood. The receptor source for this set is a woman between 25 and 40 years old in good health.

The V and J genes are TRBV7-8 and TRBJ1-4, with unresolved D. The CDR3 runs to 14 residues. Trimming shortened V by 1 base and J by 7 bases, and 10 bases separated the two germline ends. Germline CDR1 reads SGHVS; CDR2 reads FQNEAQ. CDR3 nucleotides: TGTGCCAGCAGCTTAGGGCAGGATTTTGAAAAACTGTTTTTT. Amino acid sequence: CASSLGQDFEKLFF.

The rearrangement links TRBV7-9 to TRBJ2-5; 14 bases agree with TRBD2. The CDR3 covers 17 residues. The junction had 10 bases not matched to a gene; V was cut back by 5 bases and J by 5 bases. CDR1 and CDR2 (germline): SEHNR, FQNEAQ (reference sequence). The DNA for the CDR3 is TGTGCCAGCAGCCTAAGGGGACTAGCGGGAGTAAATGAGACCCAGTACTTC. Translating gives CASSLRGLAGVNETQYF.

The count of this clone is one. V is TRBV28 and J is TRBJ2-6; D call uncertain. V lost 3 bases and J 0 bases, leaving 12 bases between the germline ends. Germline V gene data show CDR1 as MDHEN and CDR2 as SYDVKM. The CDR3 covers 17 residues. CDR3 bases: TGTGCCAGCAGTTTTGTTGGGCGGCCCTCTGGGGCCAACGTCCTGACTTTC. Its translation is CASSFVGRPSGANVLTF.

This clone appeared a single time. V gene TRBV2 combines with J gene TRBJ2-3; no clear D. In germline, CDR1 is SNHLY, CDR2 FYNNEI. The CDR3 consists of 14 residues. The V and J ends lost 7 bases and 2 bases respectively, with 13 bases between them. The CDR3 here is CASISRVSTDTQYF. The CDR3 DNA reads TGTGCCAGCATTTCTAGGGTCTCCACAGATACGCAGTATTTT.

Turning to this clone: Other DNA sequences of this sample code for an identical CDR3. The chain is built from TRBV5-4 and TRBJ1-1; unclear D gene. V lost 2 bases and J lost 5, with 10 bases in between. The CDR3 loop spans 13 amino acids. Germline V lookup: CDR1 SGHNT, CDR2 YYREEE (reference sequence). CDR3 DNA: TGTGCCAGCAGCTTAATGTTAGGGACTGAAGCTTTCTTT. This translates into CASSLMLGTEAFF.

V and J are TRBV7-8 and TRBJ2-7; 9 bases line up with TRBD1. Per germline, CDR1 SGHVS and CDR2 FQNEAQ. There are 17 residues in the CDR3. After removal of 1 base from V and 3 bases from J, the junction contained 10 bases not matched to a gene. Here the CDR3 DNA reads TGTGCCAGCAGCTTAGTCCCTGGGACAGGGAAGGACTACGAGCAGTACTTC. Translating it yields CASSLVPGTGKDYEQYF. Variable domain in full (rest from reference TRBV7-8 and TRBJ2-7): GAGVSQSPRYKVAKRGQDVALRCDPISGHVSLFWYQQALGQGPEFLTYFQNEAQLDKSGLPSDRFFAERPEGSVSTLKIQRTQQEDSAVYLCASSLVPGTGKDYEQYFGPGTRLTVT.

For the CDR3, the DNA is TGTGCCTCGTCCCGGGACAGGGGCAGAAACACCATATATTTT. Residues: CASSRDRGRNTIYF. The chain joins TRBV30 to TRBJ1-3; 10 bases map to TRBD1. After removal of 7 bases from V and 5 bases from J, the junction contained 8 bases not matched to a gene. The CDR3 runs to 14 residues. CDR1 and CDR2 from the germline V gene are GTSNPN and SVGIG (reference sequence).

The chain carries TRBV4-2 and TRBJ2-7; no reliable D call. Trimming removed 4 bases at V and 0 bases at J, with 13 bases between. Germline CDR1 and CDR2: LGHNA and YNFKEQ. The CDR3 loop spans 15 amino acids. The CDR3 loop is CASSPSHSNSYEQYF. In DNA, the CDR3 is TGTGCCAGCAGCCCCTCCCATAGCAACTCCTACGAGCAGTACTTC.

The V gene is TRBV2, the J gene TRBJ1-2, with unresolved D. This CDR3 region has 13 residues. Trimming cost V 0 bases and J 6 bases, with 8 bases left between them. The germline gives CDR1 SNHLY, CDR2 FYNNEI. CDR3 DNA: TGTGCCAGCAGTGAAGCGGGATATGATGGCTACACCTTC. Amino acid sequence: CASSEAGYDGYTF.

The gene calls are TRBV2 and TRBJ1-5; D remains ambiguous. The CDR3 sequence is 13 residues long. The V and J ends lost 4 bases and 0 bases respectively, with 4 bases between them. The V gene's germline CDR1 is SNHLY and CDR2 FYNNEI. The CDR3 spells CASSGVSNQPQHF. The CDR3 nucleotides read TGTGCCAGCAGTGGGGTTAGCAATCAGCCCCAGCATTTT.

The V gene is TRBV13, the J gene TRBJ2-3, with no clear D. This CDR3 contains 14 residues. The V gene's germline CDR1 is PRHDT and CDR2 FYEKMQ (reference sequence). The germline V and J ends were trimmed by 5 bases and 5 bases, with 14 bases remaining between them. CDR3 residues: CASSLTHPGDTQYF. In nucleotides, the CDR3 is TGTGCCAGCAGCCTGACTCACCCGGGAGATACGCAGTATTTT.

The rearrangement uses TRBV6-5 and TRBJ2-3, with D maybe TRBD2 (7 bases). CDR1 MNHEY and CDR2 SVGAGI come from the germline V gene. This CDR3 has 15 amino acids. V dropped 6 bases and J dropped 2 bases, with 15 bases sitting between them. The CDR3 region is CASSLNAGATDTQYF. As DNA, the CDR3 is TGTGCCAGCAGCCTGAACGCGGGGGCCACAGATACGCAGTATTTT.

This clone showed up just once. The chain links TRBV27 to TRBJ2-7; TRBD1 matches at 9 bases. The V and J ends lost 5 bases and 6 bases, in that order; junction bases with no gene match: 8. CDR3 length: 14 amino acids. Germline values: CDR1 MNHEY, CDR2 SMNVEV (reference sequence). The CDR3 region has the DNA TGTGCCAGCAGTATAGGGACAGGGAGAGTCGAGCAGTACTTC. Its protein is CASSIGTGRVEQYF.

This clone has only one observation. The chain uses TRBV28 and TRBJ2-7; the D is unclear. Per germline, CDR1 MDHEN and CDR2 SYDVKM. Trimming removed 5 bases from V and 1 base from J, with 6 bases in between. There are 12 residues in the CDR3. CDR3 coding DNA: TGTGCCAGCAGTCCCCAGTCCTACGAGCAGTACTTC. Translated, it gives CASSPQSYEQYF.

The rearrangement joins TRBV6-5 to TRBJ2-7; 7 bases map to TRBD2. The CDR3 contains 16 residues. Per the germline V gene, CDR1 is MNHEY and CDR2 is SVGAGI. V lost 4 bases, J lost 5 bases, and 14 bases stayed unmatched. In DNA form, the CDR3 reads TGTGCCAGCAGTTCCGTCCTGGGGGGGGAAGATAACGAGCAGTACTTC. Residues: CASSSVLGGEDNEQYF.

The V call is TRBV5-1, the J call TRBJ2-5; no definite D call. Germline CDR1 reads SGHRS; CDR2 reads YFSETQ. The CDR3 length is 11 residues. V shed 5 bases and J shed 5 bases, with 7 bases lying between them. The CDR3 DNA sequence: TGCGCCAGCAGGGAGAGGGAGACCCAGTACTTC. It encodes CASRERETQYF.

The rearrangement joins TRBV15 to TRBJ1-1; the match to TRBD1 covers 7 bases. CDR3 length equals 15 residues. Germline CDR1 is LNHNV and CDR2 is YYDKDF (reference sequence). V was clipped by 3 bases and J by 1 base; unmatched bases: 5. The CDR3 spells CATSRRTGQNTEAFF. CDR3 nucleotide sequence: TGTGCCACCAGCAGGAGGACAGGCCAGAACACTGAAGCTTTCTTT.

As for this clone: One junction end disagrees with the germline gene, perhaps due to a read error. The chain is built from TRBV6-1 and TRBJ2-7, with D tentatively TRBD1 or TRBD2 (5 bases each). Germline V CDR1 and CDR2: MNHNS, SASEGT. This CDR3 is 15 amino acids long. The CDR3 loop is CASREGVAGGYEQYF. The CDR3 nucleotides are TGTGCCAGCAGGGAAGGTGTAGCTGGGGGCTACGAGCAGTACTTC.

CDR3 sequence (DNA): TGCAGCGTCTTAGCGGGAGTTCGTAATGAGCAGTTCTTC. Translated: CSVLAGVRNEQFF. The chain combines TRBV29-1 with TRBJ2-1; 9 nucleotides agree with TRBD2. The CDR3 covers 13 residues. With 6 bases clipped from V and 7 bases from J, the junction kept 7 bases outside the gene matches. Germline values: CDR1 SQVTM, CDR2 ANQGSEA.

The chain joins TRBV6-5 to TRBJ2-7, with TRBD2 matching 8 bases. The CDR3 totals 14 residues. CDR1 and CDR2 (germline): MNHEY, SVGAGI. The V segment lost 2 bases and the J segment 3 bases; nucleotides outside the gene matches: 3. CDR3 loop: CASSYRGLGYEQYF. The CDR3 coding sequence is TGTGCCAGCAGTTACCGGGGACTAGGCTACGAGCAGTACTTC.

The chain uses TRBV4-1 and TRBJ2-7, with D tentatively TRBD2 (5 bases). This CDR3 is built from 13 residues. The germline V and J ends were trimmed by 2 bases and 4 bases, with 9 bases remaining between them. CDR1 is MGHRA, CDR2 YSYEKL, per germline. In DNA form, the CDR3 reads TGCGCCAGCAGCCAATGGAGGTGGTACGAGCAGTACTTC. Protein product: CASSQWRWYEQYF.

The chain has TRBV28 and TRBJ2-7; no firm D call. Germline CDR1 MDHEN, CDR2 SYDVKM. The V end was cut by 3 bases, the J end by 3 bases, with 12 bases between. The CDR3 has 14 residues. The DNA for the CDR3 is TGTGCCAGCAGTTTTTCCCAGACGAACTACGAGCAGTACTTC. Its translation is CASSFSQTNYEQYF.

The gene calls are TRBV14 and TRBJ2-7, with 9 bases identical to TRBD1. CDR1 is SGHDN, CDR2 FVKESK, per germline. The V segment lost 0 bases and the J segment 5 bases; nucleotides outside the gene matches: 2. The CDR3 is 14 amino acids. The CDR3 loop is CASSQDTGGDEQYF. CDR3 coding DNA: TGTGCCAGCAGCCAAGACACAGGGGGCGACGAGCAGTACTTC.

The CDR3 region is CASSLILAGTYEQYF. The CDR3 DNA reads as TGTGCCAGCAGTTTAATACTAGCGGGAACCTACGAGCAGTACTTC. This sequence joins TRBV28 and TRBJ2-7, with 10 bases matching TRBD2. CDR1 is MDHEN, CDR2 SYDVKM, per germline. This CDR3 is 15 amino acids long. V lost 2 bases to trimming and J lost 2 bases; unmatched junction nucleotides: 3. Full variable domain (missing parts from reference TRBV28 and TRBJ2-7): DVKVTQSSRYLVKRTGEKVFLECVQDMDHENMFWYRQDPGLGLRLIYFSYDVKMKEKGDIPEGYSVSREKKERFSLILESASTNQTSMYLCASSLILAGTYEQYFGPGTRLTVT.

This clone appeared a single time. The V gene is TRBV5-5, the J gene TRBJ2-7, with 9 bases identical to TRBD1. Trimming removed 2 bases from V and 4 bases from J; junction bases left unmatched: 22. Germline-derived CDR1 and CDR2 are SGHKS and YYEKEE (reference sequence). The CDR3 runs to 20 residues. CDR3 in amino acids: CASSLKTGGTMGNPVYEQYF. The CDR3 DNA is TGTGCCAGCAGCTTAAAGACAGGGGGGACGATGGGGAATCCGGTATACGAGCAGTACTTC.

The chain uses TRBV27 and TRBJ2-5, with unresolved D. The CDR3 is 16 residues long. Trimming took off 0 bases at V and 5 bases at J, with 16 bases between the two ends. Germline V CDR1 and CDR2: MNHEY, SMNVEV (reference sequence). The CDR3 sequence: CASSLSASYGRETQYF. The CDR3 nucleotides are TGTGCCAGCAGTTTATCAGCCAGCTACGGACGGGAGACCCAGTACTTC.

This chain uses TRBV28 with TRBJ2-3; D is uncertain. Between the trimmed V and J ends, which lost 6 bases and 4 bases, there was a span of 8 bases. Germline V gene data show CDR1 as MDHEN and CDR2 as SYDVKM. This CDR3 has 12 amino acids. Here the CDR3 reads CASSVPPDTQYF. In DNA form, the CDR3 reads TGTGCCAGCAGCGTCCCTCCAGATACGCAGTATTTT.

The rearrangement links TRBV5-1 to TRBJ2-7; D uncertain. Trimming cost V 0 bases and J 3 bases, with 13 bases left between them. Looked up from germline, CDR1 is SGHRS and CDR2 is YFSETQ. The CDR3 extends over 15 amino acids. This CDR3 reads CASSLESARYYEQYF. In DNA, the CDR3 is TGCGCCAGCAGCTTGGAGAGCGCACGATACTACGAGCAGTACTTC.